The entry below describes one T cell receptor beta chain. The data belong to a study of shared clonotypes between healthy human individuals. Template for every sorted-subset replicate PCR totaled about 0.2 ug DNA, tens of thousands of T cell genomes. The repertoire was sequenced with immunoSEQ multiplex PCR; TCRdb's copy has only in-frame clones and lacks some. The sample lists about 600,000 clones, more than 95% occurring once. Germline V gene sequence: CDR1 MNHNS, CDR2 SASEGT. V gave up 4 bases and J gave up 5 bases, with 7 bases separating them. CDR3 length: 12 amino acids. Everyone who donated was a Caucasian adult who lived in Nashville, Tennessee.

The chain is built from TRBV6-1 and TRBJ2-3; D remains unclear. This sequence was found in a woman aged 25-40 years in good health. The sequenced material came from naive CD4+ T cells sorted from blood. The subset: CD45RA+ positively selected. Here the CDR3 reads CASSGRLDTQYF. CDR3 coding DNA: TGTGCCAGCAGTGGGCGACTAGATACGCAGTATTTT.